This TCR beta chain was recovered during a study of blood T cell repertoires in COVID-19. The data were produced by immunoSEQ multiplex PCR, yet TCRdb's version contains in-frame clones alone and is incomplete. The sample lists 150,000 or so clones; roughly four fifths were seen once. Germline CDR1 is MNHEY and CDR2 is SVGEGT. The CDR3 is made up of 14 amino acids. The junction had 7 bases not matched to a gene; V was cut back by 2 bases and J by 6 bases. The origin of this receptor is a man aged 50-60 years who had recovered from COVID-19. Sequencing was performed on PBMCs or T cells enriched from blood (not recorded which). The chain joins TRBV6-2 or TRBV6-3 to TRBJ2-7; 7 bases fit TRBD1. CDR3: CASSYGTVQGEQYF. DNA for the CDR3: TGTGCCAGCAGTTACGGGACAGTCCAAGGCGAGCAGTACTTC.